These 6 T cell receptor beta chains were all obtained from the same sample, sequenced in a study of control samples from healthy donors and cancer patients. Using immunoSEQ multiplex PCR, the repertoire was profiled, and TCRdb retains in-frame clones only, with some absent. The sample shows under 150,000 clones, around 88% of them seen only once. The sequenced sample consisted of blood. These receptors all stem from a man in his forties in good health.

This clone came up once. This chain uses TRBV27 with TRBJ2-3, with D perhaps TRBD1 (5 bases). V lost 4 bases to trimming and J lost 4 bases, with 15 bases between them. Germline V gene lookup returns CDR1 MNHEY and CDR2 SMNVEV (reference sequence). The CDR3 spans 15 residues. CDR3 residues: CASSSKGPRADTQYF. CDR3 DNA sequence: TGTGCCAGCAGTTCAAAGGGGCCCCGGGCAGATACGCAGTATTTT.

The V gene is TRBV7-8, the J gene TRBJ2-3, with D perhaps TRBD1 (6 bases). From germline, CDR1 is SGHVS and CDR2 FQNEAQ. This CDR3 is 14 amino acids long. V lost 5 bases and J lost 9, with 18 bases in between. The DNA for the CDR3 is TGTGCCAGCAGCCCGCAGACAGGATTCGAGACGCAGTATTTT. It codes for CASSPQTGFETQYF.

The genes are TRBV4-1 and TRBJ1-2; D call uncertain. With 4 bases removed from V and 4 bases from J, the gap between germline ends came to 13 bases. In germline, CDR1 is MGHRA, CDR2 YSYEKL. This CDR3 comprises 14 residues. The CDR3: CASSLSLVSYGYTF. The CDR3 DNA is TGCGCCAGCAGCCTTTCCCTGGTGAGCTATGGCTACACCTTC.

The sample holds one count of this clone. V and J are TRBV24-1 and TRBJ1-5, with D hard to call. The CDR3 has 12 amino acids. From germline, CDR1 is KGHDR and CDR2 SFDVKD. The V and J ends lost 3 bases and 5 bases respectively, with 4 bases between them. The CDR3 coding sequence is TGTGCCACCAGTGATCAGGATCAGCCCCAGCATTTT. It yields the protein CATSDQDQPQHF.

The genes are TRBV18 and TRBJ2-2, with TRBD2 identical over 7 bases. The V segment lost 0 bases and the J segment 6 bases; nucleotides outside the gene matches: 10. The germline V gene encodes CDR1 KGHSH and CDR2 LQKENI. The CDR3 runs to 17 residues. The CDR3 here is CASSPPNSGHGAGELFF. Written as DNA, the CDR3 is TGTGCCAGCTCACCACCCAATAGCGGGCACGGGGCCGGGGAGCTGTTTTTT.

The chain uses TRBV7-8 and TRBJ1-2; tentative D call: TRBD1 (5 bases). Trimming took off 1 base at V and 8 bases at J, with 11 bases between the two ends. The CDR3 is 13 amino acids. The germline CDR1 and CDR2 sequences are SGHVS and FQNEAQ. CDR3 loop: CASSLDRNGGYTF. CDR3 nucleotide sequence: TGTGCCAGCAGCTTAGACAGGAACGGGGGCTACACCTTC.